Listed below are T cell receptor beta chains from one sample, sequenced in a study of regulatory T cells in long-lasting Graves disease. From the multiplex PCR reads, TCRdb called clonotypes with MiXCR, one entry per CDR3 protein. The sample records more than 400,000 distinct CDR3 sequences, roughly 16% being singletons. The data were also submitted as part of a second study, on T cells in Graves' hyperthyroidism and ophthalmopathy.

The sequencing here drew on peripheral blood mononuclear cells (PBMCs), taken at new diagnosis, from a patient treated with antithyroid drugs. The receptors stem from a man in his forties with Graves disease. CDR3s include the opening cysteine and the closing phenylalanine or tryptophan. The D gene is left open where the match is weak. The size entry is marked missing in some rows and otherwise reads once, few, many or a size class.

many	TRBV10-3	NA	TRBJ2-7	TGTGCCATCAGTGATCCCACTAGCCGTAGCTCCTACGAGCAGTACTTC	CAISDPTSRSSYEQYF
many	TRBV3-1	NA	TRBJ2-7	TGTGCCAGCAGCCAAGATCGCGCCTACGAGCAGTACTTC	CASSQDRAYEQYF
NA	TRBV20-1	TRBD1	TRBJ1-1	TGCAGTGCGCCGGGGACAGGAGTCATGAACACTGAAGCTTTCTTT	CSAPGTGVMNTEAFF
many	TRBV28	NA	TRBJ2-3	TGTGCCAGCAGTTTATCGGAAGGCGGTACGCAGTATTTT	CASSLSEGGTQYF
many	TRBV20-1	TRBD1	TRBJ2-1	TGCAGTGCCAGAAAGGGACAGGGGGCCTTTGAGCAGTTCTTC	CSARKGQGAFEQFF
many	TRBV28	NA	TRBJ1-1	TGTGCCAGCAGGCTAGGCTTAGCCCAGGGCGACACTGAAGCTTTCTTT	CASRLGLAQGDTEAFF
many	TRBV24-1	NA	TRBJ1-1	TGTGCCACCAGTGATGCCCTTGGGGGCTTGCGGAGAGCTTTCTTT	CATSDALGGLRRAFF
many	TRBV18	NA	TRBJ2-7	TGTGCCAGCTCACCAGGACAGTTTATTTACGAGCAGTACTTC	CASSPGQFIYEQYF
many	TRBV28	TRBD2	TRBJ2-3	TGTGCCAGCAGTTCCCACTGGCGGGAGGGGGCAGATACGCAGTATTTT	CASSSHWREGADTQYF
many	TRBV5-6	NA	TRBJ2-7	TGTGCCAGCAGCTTGCTAGAGACAGCCCCTCGGGACATCTACGAGCAGTACTTC	CASSLLETAPRDIYEQYF
many	TRBV20-1	TRBD2	TRBJ2-5	TGCAGTGCTAGAGCCGCGGGTGGGAGCGGGAGTGGAGAGACCCAGTACTTC	CSARAAGGSGSGETQYF
once	TRBV6-5	TRBD1	TRBJ2-2	TGTGCCAGCAGTTTAACCTCGGACAGGGGTACCGGGGAGCTGTTTTTT	CASSLTSDRGTGELFF
NA	TRBV11-1	NA	TRBJ2-7	TGTGCCAGCAGCGCCGCAGGGAGAGAGTCCTACGAGCAGTACTTC	CASSAAGRESYEQYF
many	TRBV7-8	NA	TRBJ2-6	TGTGCCAGCAGCCCCGGGGGTCTATCTGGGGCCAACGTCCTGACTTTC	CASSPGGLSGANVLTF
NA	TRBV6-2/TRBV6-3	NA	TRBJ2-4	TGTGCCAGCAGCACGCGGCGACCCGGGGACATTCAGTACTTC	CASSTRRPGDIQYF
few	TRBV14	TRBD1	TRBJ2-2	TGTGCCAGCAGCCAACCGACAGGGGCGAGCACCGGGGAGCTGTTTTTT	CASSQPTGASTGELFF
many	TRBV30	NA	TRBJ1-5	TGTGCCTGGAGTTCCGGATCTGGGAATCAGCCCCAGCATTTT	CAWSSGSGNQPQHF
few	TRBV19	NA	TRBJ2-5	TGTGCCAGTAGTAAGCCAGAAGAGACCCAGTACTTC	CASSKPEETQYF
NA	TRBV24-1	TRBD1	TRBJ2-2	TGTGCCACCAGTGATGACAGGGGCACCGGGGAGCTGTTTTTT	CATSDDRGTGELFF
many	TRBV27	TRBD2	TRBJ2-7	TGTGCCAGCAGCGAACACGGGACTATCTACGAGCAGTACTTC	CASSEHGTIYEQYF
many	TRBV3-1	NA	TRBJ2-7	TGTGCCAGCAGGGCCGACAGGTCCGGGGAAGGCTACGAGCAGTACTTC	CASRADRSGEGYEQYF
once	TRBV12-5	TRBD1	TRBJ2-1	TGTGCTAGTGGCCTGACAGGGGGTGTGAATGAGCAGTTCTTC	CASGLTGGVNEQFF
many	TRBV12-3/TRBV12-4	NA	TRBJ1-2	TGTGCCAGCAGTTTCTCAGGGGAAAGGGGATATGGCTACACCTTC	CASSFSGERGYGYTF
many	TRBV6-9	TRBD2	TRBJ2-1	TGTGCCAGCAGTTTCTACGGGAGGAACAATGAGCAGTTCTTC	CASSFYGRNNEQFF
NA	TRBV10-3	TRBD1	TRBJ1-4	TGTGCCATCAGCACATCAACAGGGGAGAGGGAAAAACTGTTTTTT	CAISTSTGEREKLFF
few	TRBV29-1	NA	TRBJ1-4	TGCAGCGTCCTATTTGGGGGCGGGTTGGCTAATGAAAAACTGTTTTTT	CSVLFGGGLANEKLFF
many	TRBV29-1	TRBD2	TRBJ2-7	TGCAGCGTTGACGGGGGGGCGGAGTACGAGCAGTACTTC	CSVDGGAEYEQYF
many	TRBV2	NA	TRBJ2-5	TGTGCCAGCAGTGCAGTAGCTGAGACCCAGTACTTC	CASSAVAETQYF
NA	TRBV20-1	TRBD1	TRBJ2-2	TGCAGTGCTAGATCTCAGGACAGGGGGCTACTAAGAGGGGAGCTGTTTTTT	CSARSQDRGLLRGELFF
many	TRBV2	NA	TRBJ2-1	TGTGCCAGCACCCAGGGTGGGGCGGATCGTGAGCAGTTCTTC	CASTQGGADREQFF
many	TRBV6-1	NA	TRBJ2-1	TGTGCCAGCAGGACCAGGGGCGGGAGCTCCTACAATGAGCAGTTCTTC	CASRTRGGSSYNEQFF
many	TRBV2	NA	TRBJ2-7	TGTGCCAGCAGGGAGGGGGTTCTGTACGAGCAGTACTTC	CASREGVLYEQYF
few	TRBV6-1	NA	TRBJ2-2	TGTGCCAGCAACCCGGGCCCGAACACCGGGGAGCTGTTTTTT	CASNPGPNTGELFF
NA	TRBV11-1	NA	TRBJ2-1	TGTGCCAGCAGCTCGATTTTGGAGCAGTTCTTC	CASSSILEQFF
many	TRBV5-1	TRBD2	TRBJ2-1	TGCGCCAGCAGCTTAATAGGGACTAGCGGGACTAATGAGCAGTTCTTC	CASSLIGTSGTNEQFF
many	TRBV6-5	TRBD2	TRBJ2-3	TGTGCCAGCAGTTATCCCGCGGGACTAGCGGGAGTGACAGATACGCAGTATTTT	CASSYPAGLAGVTDTQYF
NA	TRBV11-2	TRBD1	TRBJ1-1	TGTGCCAGCAGCTTAAGGGGGCGCGAAGTTGATGAAGCTTTCTTT	CASSLRGREVDEAFF
NA	TRBV7-9	NA	TRBJ1-4	TGTGCCAGCAGGCAGGGGACGGGTGAAAAACTGTTTTTT	CASRQGTGEKLFF
few	TRBV27	TRBD1	TRBJ2-5	TGTGCCAGCAGTTTGGGGGACAGGGACGCAGAGACCCAGTACTTC	CASSLGDRDAETQYF
few	TRBV5-5	NA	TRBJ2-3	TGTGCCAGCAGCTGGGGGAGGGTTGCAGGGGGCTCGTTCACGGATACGCAGTATTTT	CASSWGRVAGGSFTDTQYF
many	TRBV20-1	NA	TRBJ2-2	TGCAGTGCTAGAGGGAGGACAACGAACACCGGGGAGCTGTTTTTT	CSARGRTTNTGELFF
NA	TRBV28	TRBD1	TRBJ1-4	TGTGCCAGCAGCCCGACAGGGGGGCGCGAAAAACTGTTTTTT	CASSPTGGREKLFF
few	TRBV29-1	NA	TRBJ1-6	TGCAGCCCGAAGGGGAGGGGGGCCTATAATTCACCCCTCCACTTT	CSPKGRGAYNSPLHF
few	TRBV12-3/TRBV12-4	NA	TRBJ1-1	TGTGCCAGCAGGGTGGGAAACACTGAAGCTTTCTTT	CASRVGNTEAFF
many	TRBV2	TRBD2	TRBJ2-3	TGTGCCAGCAGGGGGGGACTAGCGGGATTTGCAGATACGCAGTATTTT	CASRGGLAGFADTQYF
few	TRBV19	TRBD2	TRBJ2-1	TGTGCCAGTAGTGCCCGGACTAGCGGGAGGAGCAATGAGCAGTTCTTC	CASSARTSGRSNEQFF
many	TRBV7-3	NA	TRBJ2-7	TGTGCCAGCAGCTTAGATAAGGCGGGGACCCGTCCCTACGAGCAGTACTTC	CASSLDKAGTRPYEQYF
few	TRBV12-3/TRBV12-4	NA	TRBJ2-2	TGTGCCAGCAGGCTACGGGGCGGGGAGCTGTTTTTT	CASRLRGGELFF
NA	TRBV11-1	TRBD2	TRBJ2-3	TGTGCCAGCAGTTTAGCGGCGCGGGCTAGCGGAGCTAGCACAGATACGCAGTATTTT	CASSLAARASGASTDTQYF
many	TRBV12-3/TRBV12-4	NA	TRBJ2-5	TGTGCCAGCAGTTCCCCAGGACTGAGTGGGACCCAGTACTTC	CASSSPGLSGTQYF
many	TRBV5-1	NA	TRBJ1-1	TGCGCCAGCAGCTTGTTTCAGGGGCTGAACACTGAAGCTTTCTTT	CASSLFQGLNTEAFF
many	TRBV5-4	TRBD1	TRBJ2-7	TGTGCCAGCAGCTTGGCCCCGGGACAGGGGGCCTACGAGCAGTACTTC	CASSLAPGQGAYEQYF
many	TRBV7-2	NA	TRBJ2-7	TGTGCCAGCAGCTTAGCGTTTACAGCCGAGCAGTACTTC	CASSLAFTAEQYF